The entry that follows covers one T cell receptor beta chain sequence. Germline V gene lookup returns CDR1 LNHDA and CDR2 SQIVND (reference sequence). V was pared by 0 bases and J by 12 bases, with 15 bases between. The CDR3 covers 14 residues. These data belong to a study of blood T cell repertoires in COVID-19. About the study: Samples representing acute and convalescent COVID-19 were sourced from the United States, Italy and Spain.

As originally analysed: Nucleated cell number was recorded as an estimate derived from reference gene primer amplification. Sequencing used immunoSEQ multiplex PCR; TCRdb keeps in-frame clones, though not all of them. Clone size and the V and J calls come from that table; the DNA yielded D and trimming. The sample shows 200,000 to 300,000 clones, roughly 87% of them seen only once. The rearrangement links TRBV19 to TRBJ1-5; tentatively, D is TRBD1 (5 bases). Input material: peripheral blood. The clonotype was recovered from a human donor in a cohort sampled during active COVID-19. The CDR3, as DNA: TGTGCCAGTAGTATAGACGGCAGGGTAGGGTACCAGCATTTT. It is translated as CASSIDGRVGYQHF.